This TCR beta chain comes out of a study of blood T cell repertoires in COVID-19. Study context: There were acute and convalescent COVID-19 samples, and they came from the United States, Italy and Spain. Sample material is recorded as cDNA or gDNA derived from T cells, B-cell-depleted T cells, or PBMCs.

Original processing methods: Reference gene primer amplification gave nucleated cell count estimates. TCRdb's copy holds only in-frame clones and misses some; the assay was immunoSEQ multiplex PCR. V, J and clone size were drawn from that table, and D and trimming were deduced from the DNA. The sample has hundreds of thousands of clones; 90% to 95% are singletons. Germline values: CDR1 SGHNT, CDR2 YENEEA. V gave up 1 base and J gave up 7 bases, with 8 bases separating them. The CDR3 spans 13 residues. The TCR sequence derives from a woman between 18 and 30 years old who had recovered from COVID-19. The chain recombines TRBV11-3 with TRBJ1-5; D remains ambiguous. Sequencing used peripheral blood. CDR3 nucleotide sequence: TGTGCCAGCAGCTTAGGGGAGGAGCAGCCCCAGCATTTT. Translating gives CASSLGEEQPQHF.